This TCR beta chain emerged from a study of blood T cell repertoires in COVID-19. Study context: Sites across the United States, Italy and Spain contributed samples from acute and convalescent COVID-19. In each case, the material was cDNA or gDNA derived from T cells, B-cell-depleted T cells, or PBMCs.

Per the authors' pipeline: Researchers report that nucleated cell counts were estimated from reference gene primer amplification. The assay was immunoSEQ multiplex PCR, and TCRdb's table has in-frame clones only and misses some. V, J and clone size were drawn from that table, and D and trimming were deduced from the DNA. This sample carries some 150,000 clones, about four fifths of them seen once, and the ten largest clones take roughly 4.5%. Germline trimming cut 5 bases from V and 7 bases from J; bases unmatched to any gene: 4. The germline CDR1 and CDR2 sequences are MDHEN and SYDVKM. The CDR3 totals 14 residues.

Sequenced input: peripheral blood. This TCR was recovered from a human donor in a cohort sampled during active COVID-19. The chain has TRBV28 and TRBJ2-1, with TRBD1 matching 11 bases. CDR3: CASSTGQGANEQFF. CDR3 nucleotides: TGTGCCAGCAGTACCGGACAGGGGGCTAATGAGCAGTTCTTC.